This T cell receptor (beta chain) stems from a study of OX40 agonist ivuxolimab in advanced cancers. Study details: Head and neck, renal cell, melanoma or hepatocellular carcinoma were the cancers that dose-escalation patients had.

Comments on this clone: Its antigen is unidentified.

The CDR3 is 13 amino acids. V trimming: 4 bases; J trimming: 4 bases; junction bases outside the gene matches: 3. The germline V gene has CDR1 MGHRA and CDR2 YSYEKL. Profiling relied on immunoSEQ multiplex PCR, and the TCRdb table lists in-frame clones only, not all of them. The sample carries around 26,000 clones, around nine tenths recorded once. General observations from the study: In the 0.1 to 3.0 mg/kg range, CD4+ and CD8+ blood T cells had expanded clonally by week 6.

The chain has TRBV4-1 and TRBJ2-7; 8 bases fit TRBD2. The specimen was CD4+ or CD8+ T cells sorted from blood, collected in a trial of the OX40 agonist ivuxolimab. The TCR comes from an adult with an advanced solid tumor such as melanoma, head and neck, liver or kidney cancer. This CDR3 is CASSPREGYEQYF. The CDR3 coding sequence is TGCGCCAGCAGCCCACGGGAGGGGTACGAGCAGTACTTC.